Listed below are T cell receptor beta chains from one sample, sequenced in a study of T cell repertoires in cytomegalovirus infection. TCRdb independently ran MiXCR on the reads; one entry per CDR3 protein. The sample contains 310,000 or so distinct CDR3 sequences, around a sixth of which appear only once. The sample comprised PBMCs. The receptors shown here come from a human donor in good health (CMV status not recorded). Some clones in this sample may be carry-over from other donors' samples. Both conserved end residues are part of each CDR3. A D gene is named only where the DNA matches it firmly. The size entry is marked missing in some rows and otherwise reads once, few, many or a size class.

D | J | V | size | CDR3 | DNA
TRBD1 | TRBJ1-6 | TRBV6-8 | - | CASSYTLSSGQGNSPLHF | TGTGCCAGCAGTTACACCCTATCGTCGGGACAGGGGAATTCACCCCTCCACTTT
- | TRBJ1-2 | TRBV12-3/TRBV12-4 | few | CASSLTGRYGYTF | TGTGCCAGCAGTTTAACAGGGCGCTATGGCTACACCTTC
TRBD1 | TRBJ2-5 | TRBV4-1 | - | CASSQAGTAKETQYF | TGCGCCAGCAGCCAAGCTGGGACAGCCAAAGAGACCCAGTACTTC
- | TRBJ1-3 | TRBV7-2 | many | CASSLSAHGNTIYF | TGTGCCAGCAGCTTATCGGCACATGGAAACACCATATATTTT
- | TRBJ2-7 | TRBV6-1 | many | CASSEGGASAYEQYF | TGTGCCAGCAGTGAAGGAGGGGCCAGTGCCTACGAGCAGTACTTC
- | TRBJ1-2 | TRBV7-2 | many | CASSLEGTNYGYTF | TGTGCCAGCAGCTTAGAAGGGACTAACTATGGCTACACCTTC
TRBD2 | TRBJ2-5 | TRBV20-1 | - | CSATPAGGDAGTQYF | TGCAGTGCTACCCCAGCGGGGGGGGATGCGGGGACCCAGTACTTC
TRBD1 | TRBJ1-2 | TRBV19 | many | CASTLRTGQGILHYGYTF | TGTGCCAGTACCCTTCGGACGGGACAGGGGATTTTGCACTATGGCTACACCTTC
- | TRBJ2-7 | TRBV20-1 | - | CSGRDNTYEQYF | TGCAGTGGTAGGGACAACACCTACGAGCAGTACTTC
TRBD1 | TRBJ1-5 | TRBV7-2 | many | CASSPGQGRSNQPQHF | TGTGCCAGCAGCCCCGGACAGGGCCGTAGCAATCAGCCCCAGCATTTT
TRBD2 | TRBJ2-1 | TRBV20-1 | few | CSANFGTSGGNEQFF | TGCAGTGCAAATTTCGGGACTAGCGGGGGCAATGAGCAGTTCTTC
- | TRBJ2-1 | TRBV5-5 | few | CASSSDTPKDDEQFF | TGTGCCAGCAGCTCGGACACCCCAAAGGACGATGAGCAGTTCTTC
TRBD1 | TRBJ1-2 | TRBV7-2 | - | CASSLDRGANGYTF | TGTGCCAGCAGCTTAGACAGGGGGGCAAATGGCTACACCTTC
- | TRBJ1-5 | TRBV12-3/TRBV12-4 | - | CASSRAQGPNQPQHF | TGTGCCAGCAGTCGAGCACAGGGCCCGAATCAGCCCCAGCATTTT
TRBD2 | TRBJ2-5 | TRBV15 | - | CATSRGAGGQETQYF | TGTGCCACCAGCAGAGGAGCGGGGGGGCAAGAGACCCAGTACTTC
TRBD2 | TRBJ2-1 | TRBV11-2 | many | CASRRRSGGAWGNEQFF | TGTGCCAGCAGGCGGCGTAGCGGGGGGGCCTGGGGCAATGAGCAGTTCTTC
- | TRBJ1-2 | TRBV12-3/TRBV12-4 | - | CASSARDNTYYGYTF | TGTGCCAGCAGTGCCCGGGACAACACTTACTATGGCTACACCTTC
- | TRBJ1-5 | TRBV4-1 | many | CASSQGQQGRQPQHF | TGCGCCAGCAGCCAAGGGCAACAGGGTCGTCAGCCCCAGCATTTT